The next 11 T cell receptor beta chains were all read from a single sample in a study of T cells expressing NK-cell markers (dated by TCRdb to 2019 to 2021). Library method: 5' RACE. These reads were obtained on an Illumina HiSeq 2000. The reads went through TCRdb reprocessing, and each CDR3 protein sequence gets one entry with no DNA. The sample table on file contains about 430,000 distinct CDR3 sequences. Over 1.1% of the sample goes to the ten largest clones. The sample taken for sequencing was blood T cells: a sorted CD56 or NKG2C T cell subset, CD4+ or CD8+ T cells, or bulk PBMC T cells (not recorded which). These receptors came from a woman aged 45-65 years in good health. Donor details come from another sample of the same person, matched by shared clones.

V is TRBV6-2 or TRBV6-3 and J is TRBJ2-5; the TCRdb call, TRBD2, lacks DNA for checking. Germline CDR1 is MNHEY and CDR2 is SVGEGT. The CDR3 length is 13 residues. The CDR3: CASSFLARETQYF.

The chain couples TRBV14 to TRBJ2-3; TCRdb selects TRBD2, and the lack of DNA leaves this call unchecked. This CDR3 region has 16 residues. CDR1 SGHDN and CDR2 FVKESK come from the germline V gene. CDR3 amino acids: CASSQGGRASRDTQYF.

The rearrangement links TRBV28 to TRBJ2-1; there is no DNA to check the TCRdb D call of TRBD1. This CDR3 is built from 13 residues. Per germline, CDR1 MDHEN and CDR2 SYDVKM. This CDR3 reads CATHRPGDRKQFF.

The chain links TRBV11-2 to TRBJ2-6; TCRdb reports TRBD2, a call that lacks DNA to check it against. CDR1 and CDR2 from the germline V gene are SGHAT and FQNNGV. The CDR3 consists of 15 residues. The chain's CDR3 is CASSLWLAGANVLTF.

The chain employs TRBV11-3 and TRBJ2-1. The CDR3 consists of 17 residues. Germline V gives CDR1 SGHNT, CDR2 YENEEA. The CDR3 region is CASSLFSGGRSGNEQFF.

The V call is TRBV7-3, the J call TRBJ2-7; TCRdb picks TRBD2, but there is no DNA to check that call. This CDR3 comprises 14 residues. Germline CDR1 reads SGHTA; CDR2 reads FQGTGA. The CDR3 loop reads CASSATRTVYEQYF.

This chain joins TRBV12-3 or TRBV12-4 and TRBJ2-7; the D call from TCRdb, TRBD2, cannot be confirmed without DNA. The CDR3 has 17 amino acids. CDR3 sequence: CASSKNPWAGGFYEQYF.

The chain is built from TRBV7-9 and TRBJ1-4; TCRdb reports TRBD1, a call that lacks DNA to check it against. CDR3 length: 15 residues. Germline V CDR1 and CDR2: SEHNR, FQNEAQ (reference sequence). The CDR3 sequence is CASSEIRRGNEKLFF.

The rearrangement links TRBV7-9 to TRBJ1-1. CDR1 SEHNR and CDR2 FQNEAQ come from the germline V gene (reference sequence). The CDR3 spans 14 residues. CDR3 amino acids: CASNQIGRGAEAFF.

The chain links TRBV4-1 to TRBJ2-1; checking the TCRdb D call of TRBD1 is not possible without DNA. The CDR3 runs 18 residues. CDR1 is MGHRA and CDR2 is YSYEKL in the germline V gene. Here the CDR3 reads CASSQATGPPSSYNEQFF.

This sequence joins TRBV25-1 and TRBJ2-2; TCRdb's D call, TRBD1, is unchecked because there is no DNA. The CDR3 spans 15 residues. Germline V gives CDR1 MGHDK, CDR2 SYGVNS. CDR3 loop: CASSEQGARTGELFF.